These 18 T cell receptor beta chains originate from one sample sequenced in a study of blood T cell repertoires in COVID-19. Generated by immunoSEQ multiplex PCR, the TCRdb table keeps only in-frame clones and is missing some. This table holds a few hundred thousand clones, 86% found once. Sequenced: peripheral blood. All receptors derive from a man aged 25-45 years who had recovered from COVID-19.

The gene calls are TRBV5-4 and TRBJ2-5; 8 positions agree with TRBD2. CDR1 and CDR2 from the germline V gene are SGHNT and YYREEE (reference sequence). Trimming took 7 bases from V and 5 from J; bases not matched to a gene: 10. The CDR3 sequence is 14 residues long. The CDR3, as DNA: TGTGCCAGCGCCACAGGAGCGGGGGAGGAGACCCAGTACTTC. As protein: CASATGAGEETQYF.

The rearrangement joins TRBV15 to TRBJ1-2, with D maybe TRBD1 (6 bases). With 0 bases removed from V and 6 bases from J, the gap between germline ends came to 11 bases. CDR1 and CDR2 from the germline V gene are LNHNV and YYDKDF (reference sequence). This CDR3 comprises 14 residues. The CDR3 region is CATSRDKGVHGYTF. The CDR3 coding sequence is TGTGCCACCAGCAGAGATAAGGGGGTGCATGGCTACACCTTC.

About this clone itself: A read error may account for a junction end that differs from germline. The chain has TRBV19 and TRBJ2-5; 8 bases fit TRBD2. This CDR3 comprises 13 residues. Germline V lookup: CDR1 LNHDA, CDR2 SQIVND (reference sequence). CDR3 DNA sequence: TGTGCCAGTAGTATTGGGGCGGGGGGACTCTCGAACTTC. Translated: CASSIGAGGLSNF.

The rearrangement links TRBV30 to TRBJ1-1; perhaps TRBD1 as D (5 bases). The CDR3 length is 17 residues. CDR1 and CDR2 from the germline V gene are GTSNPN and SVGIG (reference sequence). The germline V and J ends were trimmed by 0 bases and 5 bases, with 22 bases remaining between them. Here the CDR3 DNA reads TGTGCCTGGAGTGTACTCTATCCGGGGGTAGGAATTACTGAAGCTTTCTTT. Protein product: CAWSVLYPGVGITEAFF.

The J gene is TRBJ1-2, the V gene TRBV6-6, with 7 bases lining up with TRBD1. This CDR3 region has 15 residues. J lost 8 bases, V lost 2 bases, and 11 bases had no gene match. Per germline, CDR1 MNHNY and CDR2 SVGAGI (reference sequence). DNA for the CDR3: TGTGCCAGCAGTTACCCGGAACAGGGGAGCTTGGGCTACACCTTC. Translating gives CASSYPEQGSLGYTF.

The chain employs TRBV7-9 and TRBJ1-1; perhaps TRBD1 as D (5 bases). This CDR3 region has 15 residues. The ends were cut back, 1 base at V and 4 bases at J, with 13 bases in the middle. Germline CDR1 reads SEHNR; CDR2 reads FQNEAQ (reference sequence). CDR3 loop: CASSLGRVDGTEAFF. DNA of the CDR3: TGTGCCAGCAGCTTAGGCAGGGTCGACGGCACTGAAGCTTTCTTT.

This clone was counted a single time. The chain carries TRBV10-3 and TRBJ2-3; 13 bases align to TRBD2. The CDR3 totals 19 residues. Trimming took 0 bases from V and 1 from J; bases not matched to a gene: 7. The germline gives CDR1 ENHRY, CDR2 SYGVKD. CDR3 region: CAISESRGTSGARTDTQYF. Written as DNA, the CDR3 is TGTGCCATCAGTGAGTCGAGGGGGACTAGCGGGGCCCGCACAGATACGCAGTATTTT.

In nucleotides, the CDR3 is TGCGCCAGCAGCCAAGGGTGGGGCGTCTATGGCTACACCTTC. It yields the protein CASSQGWGVYGYTF. This chain connects TRBV4-1 to TRBJ1-2; perhaps TRBD1 as D (5 bases). Germline values: CDR1 MGHRA, CDR2 YSYEKL. The CDR3 has 14 amino acids. The V end lost 1 base, the J end lost 4 bases, and 10 bases lay between the germline ends.

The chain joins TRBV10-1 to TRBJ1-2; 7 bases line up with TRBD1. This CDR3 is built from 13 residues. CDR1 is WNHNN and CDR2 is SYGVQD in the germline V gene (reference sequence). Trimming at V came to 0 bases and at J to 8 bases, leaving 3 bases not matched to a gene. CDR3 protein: CASSESQGSGYTF. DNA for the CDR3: TGCGCCAGCAGTGAGTCACAGGGGTCGGGCTACACCTTC.

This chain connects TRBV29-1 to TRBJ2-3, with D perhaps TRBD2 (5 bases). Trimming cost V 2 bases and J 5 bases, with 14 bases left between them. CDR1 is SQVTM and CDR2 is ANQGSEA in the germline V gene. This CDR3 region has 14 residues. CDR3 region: CSVENSGELDTQYF. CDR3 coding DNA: TGCAGCGTTGAAAACTCTGGGGAGCTAGATACGCAGTATTTT.

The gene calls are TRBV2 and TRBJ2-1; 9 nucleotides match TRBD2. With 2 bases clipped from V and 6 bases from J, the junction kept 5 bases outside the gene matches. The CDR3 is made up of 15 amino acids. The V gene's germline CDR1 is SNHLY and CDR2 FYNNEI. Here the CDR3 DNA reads TGTGCCAGCAGTGAACCCAGCGGGGGGCTCAATGAGCAGTTCTTC. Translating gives CASSEPSGGLNEQFF.

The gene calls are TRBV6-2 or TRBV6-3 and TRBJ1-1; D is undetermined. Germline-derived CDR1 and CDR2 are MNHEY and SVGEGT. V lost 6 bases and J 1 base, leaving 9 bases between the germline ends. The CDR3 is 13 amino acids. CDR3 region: CASSRASNTEAFF. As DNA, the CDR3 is TGTGCCAGCAGCAGAGCCTCGAACACTGAAGCTTTCTTT.

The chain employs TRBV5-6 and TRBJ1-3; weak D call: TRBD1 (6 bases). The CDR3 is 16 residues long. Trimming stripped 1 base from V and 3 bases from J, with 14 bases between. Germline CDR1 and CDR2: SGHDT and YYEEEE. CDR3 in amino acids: CASSLINDRFGNTIYF. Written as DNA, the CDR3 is TGTGCCAGCAGCTTGATCAACGACAGGTTTGGAAACACCATATATTTT.

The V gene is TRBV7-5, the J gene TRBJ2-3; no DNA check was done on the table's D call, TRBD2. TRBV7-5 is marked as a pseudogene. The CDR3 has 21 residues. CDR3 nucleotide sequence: TGTGTCAGAAGCTTCTTTCAGTGGTCTAGCGGGGGCCCGCCGATCACAGATACGCAGTATTTT. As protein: CVRSFFQWSSGGPPITDTQYF.

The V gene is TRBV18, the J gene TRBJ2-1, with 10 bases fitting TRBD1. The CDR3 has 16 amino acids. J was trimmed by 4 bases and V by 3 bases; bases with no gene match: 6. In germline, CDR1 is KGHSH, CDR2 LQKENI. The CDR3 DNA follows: TGTGCCAGCTCACCGTCCCGGGACAGGGGATACAATGAGCAGTTCTTC. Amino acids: CASSPSRDRGYNEQFF.

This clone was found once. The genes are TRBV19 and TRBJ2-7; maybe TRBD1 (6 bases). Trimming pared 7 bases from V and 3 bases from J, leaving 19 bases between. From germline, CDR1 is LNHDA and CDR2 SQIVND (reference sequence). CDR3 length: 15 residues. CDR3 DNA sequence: TGTGCCAGTAACTCACAGGGCAGCCCCTTCTACGAGCAGTACTTC. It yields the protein CASNSQGSPFYEQYF. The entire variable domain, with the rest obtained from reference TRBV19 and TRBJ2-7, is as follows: DGGITQSPKYLFRKEGQNVTLSCEQNLNHDAMYWYRQDPGQGLRLIYYSQIVNDFQKGDIAEGYSVSREKKESFPLTVTSAQKNPTAFYLCASNSQGSPFYEQYFGPGTRLTVT.

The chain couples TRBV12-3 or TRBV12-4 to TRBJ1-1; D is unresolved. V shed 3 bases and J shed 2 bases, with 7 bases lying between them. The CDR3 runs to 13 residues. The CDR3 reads CASSFLSNTEAFF. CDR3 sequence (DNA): TGTGCCAGCAGTTTTCTCTCCAACACTGAAGCTTTCTTT.

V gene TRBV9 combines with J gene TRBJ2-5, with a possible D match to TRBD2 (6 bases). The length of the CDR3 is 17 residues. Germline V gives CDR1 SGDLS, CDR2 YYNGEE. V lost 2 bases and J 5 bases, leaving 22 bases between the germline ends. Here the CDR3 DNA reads TGTGCCAGCAGCGTGGAGCACCTAGCGACTACGGGGGAGACCCAGTACTTC. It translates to CASSVEHLATTGETQYF.